The 12 T cell receptor beta chains below all came from one sample that was sequenced in a study of T cell changes during pregnancy in multiple sclerosis. Assay: immunoSEQ multiplex PCR; the TCRdb copy retains only in-frame clones and omits some. The table lists nearly 110,000 clones, roughly 90% of them singletons. The sample consisted of peripheral blood, taken after pregnancy. All receptors derive from a female donor with multiple sclerosis, enrolled in a pregnancy study.

This chain joins TRBV30 and TRBJ2-3; 9 bases fit TRBD2. The CDR3 extends over 15 amino acids. The germline gives CDR1 GTSNPN, CDR2 SVGIG (reference sequence). The V gene end was trimmed by 3 bases and the J gene end by 5 bases; junction bases not matched to a gene: 9. The CDR3 DNA follows: TGTGCCTGGAGGGGCGTAGCGGGAGTCGGAGATACGCAGTATTTT. Its protein is CAWRGVAGVGDTQYF.

The rearrangement uses TRBV2 and TRBJ2-2; D unresolved. Germline V gives CDR1 SNHLY, CDR2 FYNNEI. This CDR3 contains 12 residues. V was cut by 6 bases and J by 6 bases, with 8 bases left in between. DNA of the CDR3: TGTGCCAGCAGAGCTGGAGCCGGGGAGCTGTTTTTT. Its protein is CASRAGAGELFF. Filled out from reference TRBV2 and TRBJ2-2, the complete variable domain reads EPEVTQTPSHQVTQMGQEVILRCVPISNHLYFYWYRQILGQKVEFLVSFYNNEISEKSEIFDDQFSVERPDGSNFTLKIRSTKLEDSAMYFCASRAGAGELFFGEGSRLTVL.

V is TRBV18 and J is TRBJ2-7; 11 positions match TRBD1. The CDR3 is made up of 16 amino acids. CDR1 is KGHSH and CDR2 is LQKENI in the germline V gene. J lost 2 bases, V lost 3 bases, and 6 bases had no gene match. This CDR3 is CASSPRDRGGPYEQYF. The CDR3 bases are TGTGCCAGCTCACCCCGGGACAGGGGGGGCCCCTACGAGCAGTACTTC.

This clone showed up just once. This sequence joins TRBV6-5 and TRBJ2-7; D is perhaps TRBD2 (5 bases). This CDR3 region has 14 residues. From germline, CDR1 is MNHEY and CDR2 SVGAGI. V was shortened by 5 bases and J by 0 bases, with 11 bases between the two germline ends. The CDR3 DNA reads TGTGCCAGCAGTGTTCATGGACTCTCCTACGAGCAGTACTTC. It translates to CASSVHGLSYEQYF.

This chain joins TRBV30 and TRBJ2-7; 8 bases agree with TRBD2. Germline CDR1 and CDR2: GTSNPN and SVGIG (reference sequence). The ends lost 2 bases at V and 6 bases at J; junction bases unmatched: 6. This CDR3 comprises 13 residues. The CDR3 spells CAWSSGLAGEQYF. The DNA of the CDR3 is TGTGCCTGGAGTTCTGGACTAGCAGGCGAGCAGTACTTC.

This clone was counted once. V usage is TRBV10-3 and J usage is TRBJ2-3, with 11 bases matching TRBD2. Germline lookup yields CDR1 ENHRY and CDR2 SYGVKD. Trimming removed 4 bases from V and 6 bases from J; junction bases left unmatched: 3. The CDR3 consists of 14 residues. The CDR3 reads CAISALAGEDTQYF. The CDR3 coding sequence is TGTGCCATCAGTGCACTAGCGGGGGAGGATACGCAGTATTTT.

As DNA, the CDR3 is TGTGCCAGCAGTTTATCCCGGGGAGCGGGGGCCAACGTCCTGACTTTC. As protein: CASSLSRGAGANVLTF. The chain carries TRBV27 and TRBJ2-6, with D perhaps matching TRBD2 (5 bases). The CDR3 extends over 16 amino acids. CDR1 and CDR2 from the germline V gene are MNHEY and SMNVEV (reference sequence). V was pared by 0 bases and J by 4 bases, with 10 bases between.

This clone was seen a handful of times. This chain joins TRBV7-9 and TRBJ2-2; possibly TRBD1 for D (5 bases). The V end was cut by 2 bases, the J end by 1 base, with 5 bases between. The CDR3 spans 14 residues. From germline, CDR1 is SEHNR and CDR2 FQNEAQ (reference sequence). The CDR3: CASSLQGNTGELFF. Here the CDR3 DNA reads TGTGCCAGCAGCTTACAGGGGAACACCGGGGAGCTGTTTTTT.

The chain recombines TRBV21-1 with TRBJ2-7; the table assigns TRBD2, which was not confirmed against the DNA. TRBV21-1 is a known pseudogene. This CDR3 has 16 amino acids. CDR3 nucleotides: TGTGCCAGCAGCAAAGAGCCCCTTGTCTACTCCTACGAGCAGTACTTC. It yields the protein CASSKEPLVYSYEQYF.

This clone was detected only once. This chain uses TRBV4-1 with TRBJ2-1, with TRBD2 matching 10 bases. Trimming at V came to 4 bases and at J to 9 bases, leaving 9 bases not matched to a gene. The CDR3 covers 15 residues. CDR1 MGHRA and CDR2 YSYEKL come from the germline V gene. CDR3 coding DNA: TGCGCCAGCAGCCTAGGTCTAGCGGGAGTAGGTGAGCAGTTCTTC. Amino acids: CASSLGLAGVGEQFF.

This rearrangement joins TRBV5-1 to TRBJ1-1; 7 bases match TRBD1. CDR1 and CDR2 (germline): SGHRS, YFSETQ. The CDR3 contains 18 residues. Trimming cost V 0 bases and J 0 bases; bases outside gene matches: 11. The CDR3 is CASSLDSGGGAMNTEAFF. CDR3 DNA: TGCGCCAGCAGCTTGGATTCGGGAGGGGGCGCGATGAACACTGAAGCTTTCTTT.

V gene TRBV10-3 combines with J gene TRBJ2-7; 12 bases line up with TRBD2. The CDR3 runs 14 residues. Germline V gives CDR1 ENHRY, CDR2 SYGVKD. Unmatched junction bases numbered 6, after V lost 5 bases and J lost 7 bases. The CDR3 protein is CAISWTSGDGEQYF. The DNA for the CDR3 is TGTGCCATCAGTTGGACTAGCGGGGATGGGGAGCAGTACTTC.